This T cell receptor beta chain was sequenced for a study of graft-versus-host responses after intestinal transplantation. On this clone: Its cognate antigen is unknown.

Germline V CDR1 and CDR2: MNHNS, SASEGT. The CDR3 spans 14 residues. Trimming removed 6 bases from V and 0 bases from J, with 12 bases in between. The repertoire was sequenced with immunoSEQ multiplex PCR; TCRdb's copy has only in-frame clones and lacks some. The table includes 96,000 or so clones, roughly 92% detected once. The chain joins TRBV6-1 to TRBJ2-7; a possible D gene is TRBD1 (6 bases). The sequences come from unstimulated CD4+ T cells sorted from spleen or lymph node cells, collected before intestinal transplant. The TCR was taken from a human donor who received an intestinal transplant. The CDR3, as DNA: TGTGCCAGCAGGCACGAGGGGGACTCCTACGAGCAGTACTTC. This sequence encodes CASRHEGDSYEQYF.